This TCR beta chain was profiled in a study of cytomegalovirus exposure and HLA in healthy donors. Regarding the study as a whole: There were a few CMV-associated chains whose specificity for CMV antigens was confirmed in vitro.

The CDR3 sequence is 15 residues long. Germline V gene lookup returns CDR1 MNHEY and CDR2 SMNVEV (reference sequence). V was cut by 5 bases and J by 8 bases, with 18 bases left in between. Concerning this clone: Its target is not known.

TCRdb keeps only in-frame clones here, not all; method: immunoSEQ multiplex PCR. The table records about 75,000 clones, approximately 86% of them present only once. The sample consisted of PBMCs. The genes are TRBV27 and TRBJ2-2; D is perhaps TRBD1 (6 bases). The sequence was collected from a man in his thirties or forties in good health and CMV-seronegative. Here the CDR3 DNA reads TGTGCCAGCAGTGTCGGACAGTTAGGGGGAGGGGAGCTGTTTTTT. Residues: CASSVGQLGGGELFF.